This T cell receptor (beta chain) was recorded in a study of blood T cell repertoires in COVID-19. As for the study in general: Acute and convalescent COVID-19 specimens originated in the United States, Italy and Spain. PBMCs, B-cell-depleted T cells, or T cells provided the cDNA or gDNA that made up the material.

Methods used by the authors: Nucleated cell number was recorded as an estimate derived from reference gene primer amplification. Libraries were prepared by immunoSEQ multiplex PCR; TCRdb keeps only in-frame clonotypes and omits some of them. From that table come the V and J calls and clone size; the DNA was used to work out D and trimming. The table shows about 74,000 clones, with around nine tenths occurring only once. V was pared by 5 bases and J by 0 bases, with 14 bases of the junction left unmatched. The CDR3 length is 19 residues. Germline CDR1 and CDR2: MGHRA and YSYEKL. The material sequenced was peripheral blood. The chain carries TRBV4-1 and TRBJ2-3; TRBD2 matches 10 bases. The receptor was isolated from a human donor in a cohort sampled during active COVID-19. CDR3 amino acids: CASSARQSSGSSSTDTQYF. CDR3 DNA: TGCGCCAGCAGCGCCCGACAGTCTAGCGGGAGCAGTAGCACAGATACGCAGTATTTT.